Reported below is one TCR beta chain. This sample was included in a study of blood T cell repertoires in COVID-19. There are 15 residues in the CDR3. V was pared by 6 bases and J by 4 bases, with 18 bases between. Per the authors' pipeline: Scientists estimated how many nucleated cells there were by amplifying reference gene primers. Sequencing was performed with immunoSEQ multiplex PCR; in TCRdb, only in-frame clones are kept and a portion is missing. V and J calls and clone size are copied from that table; D and trimming were computed from the DNA. This sample has some 260,000 clones; around nine tenths occur once, and the top ten carry approximately 2%.

The clonotype was recovered from a young woman who had recovered from COVID-19. Sequencing was performed on PBMCs or T cells enriched from blood (not recorded which). The J gene is TRBJ1-2, the V gene TRBV23-1, with a weak D call TRBD1 (6 bases). TRBV23-1 is assigned to the ORF class and has an uncertain function. CDR3 protein: CASREQGINGYGYTF. The CDR3 nucleotides are TGCGCCAGCAGAGAACAGGGAATTAATGGCTATGGCTACACCTTC.